A selection of T cell receptor beta chains follows, all from one sample in a study of T cell responses to AZD1222 COVID-19 vaccine. The table came from immunoSEQ multiplex PCR; TCRdb's copy has only in-frame clones and leaves some out. The table lists 95,000 to 150,000 clones, 70% to 90% of them singletons. Sequenced material: peripheral blood, taken 28 days after the second AZD1222 dose. Receptors originate from an adult who received the AZD1222 COVID-19 vaccine. The CDR3 runs from the conserved cysteine through the conserved F or W. D genes are given only for firm matches. The listing skips clone size in some rows; elsewhere it reads once, few, many or a size class.

size	length	D	V	J	CDR3	DNA
few	14	.	TRBV4-1	TRBJ1-2	CASSQANVNYGYTF	TGCGCCAGCAGCCAAGCGAACGTTAACTATGGCTACACCTTC
.	13	.	TRBV18	TRBJ1-1	CASSQSGNTEAFF	TGTGCCAGCTCTCAAAGTGGGAACACTGAAGCTTTCTTT
.	15	.	TRBV5-1	TRBJ2-5	CASSLAVGPQETQYF	TGCGCCAGCAGCTTGGCGGTGGGACCACAAGAGACCCAGTACTTC
.	15	TRBD2	TRBV9	TRBJ2-2	CASSTRLAGGGELFF	TGTGCCAGCAGCACCCGACTAGCCGGGGGCGGGGAGCTGTTTTTT
.	15	.	TRBV5-1	TRBJ2-2	CASKFGPGNTGELFF	TGCGCCAGCAAATTCGGCCCCGGGAACACCGGGGAGCTGTTTTTT
.	15	TRBD1	TRBV6-5	TRBJ1-5	CASRQGANSNQPQHF	TGTGCCAGCAGACAGGGGGCGAATAGCAATCAGCCCCAGCATTTT
.	13	TRBD1	TRBV27	TRBJ1-4	CASSRQGREKLFF	TGTGCCAGCAGCAGACAGGGCCGTGAAAAACTGTTTTTT
.	12	.	TRBV5-1	TRBJ1-1	CASSSQNTEAFF	TGCGCCAGCAGCTCCCAGAACACTGAAGCTTTCTTT
.	15	.	TRBV11-2	TRBJ2-2	CASSPPRGSGGELFF	TGTGCCAGCAGCCCCCCTAGGGGGTCGGGCGGGGAGCTGTTTTTT
.	15	.	TRBV2	TRBJ2-7	CASSEVWGQGYEQYF	TGTGCCAGCAGTGAAGTTTGGGGGCAAGGCTACGAGCAGTACTTC
few	13	TRBD1	TRBV29-1	TRBJ1-2	CSVTTGGDYGYTF	TGCAGCGTGACTACAGGGGGCGACTATGGCTACACCTTC
once	13	.	TRBV4-3	TRBJ1-1	CASSRDLGTEAFF	TGCGCCAGCAGCCGCGACCTCGGCACTGAAGCTTTCTTT
.	17	TRBD1	TRBV7-2	TRBJ1-5	CASSSAGGGNSNQPQHF	TGTGCCAGCAGCTCCGCAGGGGGCGGGAATAGCAATCAGCCCCAGCATTTT
.	17	TRBD2	TRBV5-1	TRBJ2-7	CASSLGLAGKYRNEQYF	TGCGCCAGCAGCTTGGGATTAGCGGGAAAGTATCGTAACGAGCAGTACTTC
.	16	.	TRBV5-1	TRBJ2-1	CASSFGASAGLDEQFF	TGCGCCAGCAGCTTTGGGGCTAGCGCGGGCTTGGATGAGCAGTTCTTC